Each of the 19 T cell receptor beta chains below was sequenced from the same sample in a study of blood T cell repertoires in COVID-19. Profiled with immunoSEQ multiplex PCR; TCRdb holds only in-frame clones, not every one. The profile shows about 300,000 clones, roughly 88% of them singletons. The sample was peripheral blood. These receptors all stem from a woman aged 25 to 45 who had recovered from COVID-19.

This rearrangement joins TRBV6-6 to TRBJ1-1; the match to TRBD1 covers 9 bases. The J segment lost 11 bases and the V segment lost 5 bases, leaving 12 bases of the junction unmatched. The germline CDR1 and CDR2 sequences are MNHNY and SVGAGI (reference sequence). This CDR3 region has 14 residues. The CDR3 coding sequence is TGTGCCAGCAGTGGGCGGGACAGGGAAGTTTGGGCTTTCTTT. Protein sequence: CASSGRDREVWAFF.

About this clone itself: This CDR3 is also generated by other DNA sequences in the sample. The rearrangement uses TRBV12-3 or TRBV12-4 and TRBJ2-7; TRBD1 matches 8 bases. The V and J ends lost 5 bases and 2 bases, in that order; junction bases with no gene match: 2. The CDR3 has 13 amino acids. Here the CDR3 DNA reads TGTGCCAGCAGTCCGACAGGGGCCTACGAGCAGTACTTC. Its protein product is CASSPTGAYEQYF.

This clone appeared a single time. This chain connects TRBV24-1 to TRBJ1-5; 8 positions agree with TRBD1. The J segment lost 7 bases and the V segment lost 4 bases, leaving 8 bases of the junction unmatched. In germline, CDR1 is KGHDR, CDR2 SFDVKD. The CDR3 contains 15 residues. The CDR3 sequence is CATSDPSDRAQPQHF. CDR3 nucleotides: TGTGCCACCAGTGACCCATCGGACAGGGCCCAGCCCCAGCATTTT.

This sequence joins TRBV29-1 and TRBJ2-1; no definite D call. The CDR3 contains 8 residues. Germline CDR1 reads SQVTM; CDR2 reads ANQGSEA. V lost 8 bases and J 12 bases, leaving 8 bases between the germline ends. In DNA, the CDR3 is TGCAGCACGCCGGGGCAGTTCTTC. Protein sequence: CSTPGQFF.

The chain joins TRBV28 to TRBJ2-5; D might be TRBD2 (7 bases). Germline CDR1 and CDR2: MDHEN and SYDVKM. Trimming removed 7 bases at V and 5 bases at J, with 14 bases between. The CDR3 has 13 residues. CDR3 sequence (DNA): TGTGCCAGCACTGGGGGGGCCATGGAGACCCAGTACTTC. This codes for CASTGGAMETQYF.

This clone was seen once. The rearrangement links TRBV7-8 to TRBJ1-2; possibly TRBD1 for D (6 bases). V lost 4 bases and J 4 bases, leaving 16 bases between the germline ends. The germline gives CDR1 SGHVS, CDR2 FQNEAQ. The CDR3 loop spans 15 amino acids. This chain's CDR3 is CASSSGQIYRYGYTF. CDR3 nucleotides: TGTGCCAGCAGCTCAGGACAGATTTATCGCTATGGCTACACCTTC.

This chain's CDR3 is CASKGQVNEKLFF. In DNA, the CDR3 is TGTGCCAGCAAAGGACAGGTTAATGAAAAACTGTTTTTT. The chain couples TRBV6-5 to TRBJ1-4, with TRBD1 identical over 7 bases. Germline V gene lookup returns CDR1 MNHEY and CDR2 SVGAGI. The V and J ends lost 7 bases and 4 bases, in that order; junction bases with no gene match: 3. The CDR3 is made up of 13 amino acids.

This sequence joins TRBV14 and TRBJ2-1; D is undetermined. The CDR3 has 16 residues. With 4 bases removed from V and 0 bases from J, the gap between germline ends came to 13 bases. CDR1 SGHDN and CDR2 FVKESK come from the germline V gene. The CDR3 region has the DNA TGTGCCAGCAGCCCAAAGACTGGATACTCCTACAATGAGCAGTTCTTC. Amino acid sequence: CASSPKTGYSYNEQFF.

The chain employs TRBV6-4 and TRBJ1-4; 8 nucleotides match TRBD1. The germline V gene encodes CDR1 MRHNA and CDR2 SNTAGT. This CDR3 has 19 residues. With 3 bases clipped from V and 1 base from J, the junction kept 13 bases outside the gene matches. The CDR3 protein is CASSDITGRGQQTNEKLFF. CDR3 DNA: TGTGCCAGCAGTGATATTACAGGCAGGGGGCAACAAACTAATGAAAAACTGTTTTTT.

The genes are TRBV2 and TRBJ1-2; 7 bases map to TRBD1. The ends lost 7 bases at V and 3 bases at J; junction bases unmatched: 5. CDR3 length: 13 residues. Germline values: CDR1 SNHLY, CDR2 FYNNEI. CDR3 residues: CASKGTADYGYTF. CDR3 DNA: TGTGCCAGCAAAGGGACAGCGGACTATGGCTACACCTTC. Supplemented by reference TRBV2 and TRBJ1-2, the full variable domain reads EPEVTQTPSHQVTQMGQEVILRCVPISNHLYFYWYRQILGQKVEFLVSFYNNEISEKSEIFDDQFSVERPDGSNFTLKIRSTKLEDSAMYFCASKGTADYGYTFGSGTRLTVV.

This rearrangement joins TRBV20-1 to TRBJ2-3, with a tentative D call TRBD2 (5 bases). Germline V lookup: CDR1 DFQATT, CDR2 SNEGSKA (reference sequence). The length of the CDR3 is 11 residues. The germline V and J ends were trimmed by 6 bases and 6 bases, with 10 bases remaining between them. CDR3 sequence: CSAFGDDTQYF. CDR3 DNA: TGCAGTGCCTTCGGGGATGATACGCAGTATTTT.

The gene calls are TRBV7-6 and TRBJ1-3; D remains ambiguous. Trimming pared 5 bases from V and 0 bases from J, leaving 11 bases between. Germline CDR1 SGHVS, CDR2 FNYEAQ. The CDR3 spans 15 residues. The CDR3 spells CASSQTLNSGNTIYF. CDR3 coding DNA: TGTGCCAGCAGCCAGACACTCAACTCTGGAAACACCATATATTTT.

The rearrangement links TRBV4-3 to TRBJ1-3; D is undetermined. Germline CDR1 is LGHNA and CDR2 is YSLEER. The length of the CDR3 is 17 residues. V was clipped by 1 base and J by 0 bases, with 13 bases between them. CDR3 sequence (DNA): TGCGCCAGCAGCCAAGTCTTAATCCGGAGCTCTGGAAACACCATATATTTT. It yields the protein CASSQVLIRSSGNTIYF.

This chain connects TRBV20-1 to TRBJ2-2; the D gene is possibly TRBD2 (6 bases). The CDR3 totals 15 residues. The germline gives CDR1 DFQATT, CDR2 SNEGSKA (reference sequence). Trimming took 3 bases from V and 3 from J, leaving 14 bases between them. The DNA for the CDR3 is TGCAGTGCTAGTACCGGCGGGGACTACACCGGGGAGCTGTTTTTT. Translated: CSASTGGDYTGELFF.

The rearrangement joins TRBV15 to TRBJ2-5, with D tentatively TRBD2 (6 bases). This CDR3 region has 14 residues. The germline gives CDR1 LNHNV, CDR2 YYDKDF (reference sequence). V lost 0 bases and J lost 7, with 12 bases in between. CDR3 DNA: TGTGCCACCAGCAGAGAAATAGCGGTGGGGACCCAGTACTTC. Encoded protein: CATSREIAVGTQYF.

The rearrangement joins TRBV30 to TRBJ2-2, with 7 positions matching TRBD2. Trimming cost V 2 bases and J 0 bases; bases outside gene matches: 0. CDR3 size: 14 residues. From germline, CDR1 is GTSNPN and CDR2 SVGIG (reference sequence). The CDR3 DNA reads TGTGCCTGGAGTCGGGGGGCGAACACCGGGGAGCTGTTTTTT. It translates to CAWSRGANTGELFF.

V usage is TRBV6-5 and J usage is TRBJ2-5; TRBD2 matches 8 bases. Germline lookup yields CDR1 MNHEY and CDR2 SVGAGI. The V and J ends lost 6 bases and 10 bases, in that order; junction bases with no gene match: 16. CDR3 length: 15 amino acids. CDR3 nucleotide sequence: TGTGCCAGCAGCAGAGACCTGTCGGGGGGGTGGAACCAGTACTTC. Translation: CASSRDLSGGWNQYF.

This clone was detected once. This chain joins TRBV11-3 and TRBJ2-3; D is perhaps TRBD2 (6 bases). The CDR3 extends over 15 amino acids. CDR1 is SGHNT and CDR2 is YENEEA in the germline V gene. Trimming removed 4 bases at V and 1 base at J, with 12 bases between. In DNA, the CDR3 is TGTGCCAGCAGCTCGGGGAGGATGGGCACAGATACGCAGTATTTT. Its protein is CASSSGRMGTDTQYF.

This chain joins TRBV18 and TRBJ1-6, with TRBD1 matching over 7 bases. CDR1 and CDR2 (germline): KGHSH, LQKENI. This CDR3 contains 14 residues. V lost 6 bases and J lost 4; bases outside the gene matches: 3. CDR3 nucleotides: TGTGCCAGCTCCGCGGGACAGTATAATTCACCCCTCCACTTT. It specifies CASSAGQYNSPLHF.